Listed below are T cell receptor beta chains from one sample, sequenced in a study of blood T cell repertoires in COVID-19. TCRdb keeps only in-frame clones here, not all; method: immunoSEQ multiplex PCR. The sample has about 230,000 clones, 85% to 90% seen once; the top ten hold about 4%. The specimen sequenced was PBMCs or T cells enriched from blood (not recorded which). The receptors were sampled from a woman younger than 45 with acute COVID-19. CDR3s include the opening cysteine and the closing phenylalanine or tryptophan. Each record gives: clone size, V gene, J gene, D gene, CDR3 protein, CDR3 DNA. A D gene is named only where the DNA matches it firmly. The size field is filled for only some rows; it gives once, few, many or a size class.

size: .
V: TRBV3-1/TRBV3-2
J: TRBJ1-1
D: .
CDR3: CASSQGSVTEAFF
DNA: TGTGCCAGCAGCCAAGGTTCGGTCACTGAAGCTTTCTTT

size: .
V: TRBV24-1
J: TRBJ1-2
D: TRBD1
CDR3: CATSDSGTGHYGYTF
DNA: TGTGCCACCAGTGATTCCGGGACAGGGCACTATGGCTACACCTTC

size: .
V: TRBV5-1
J: TRBJ2-7
D: TRBD1
CDR3: CASSGGTGPPYEQYF
DNA: TGCGCCAGCAGCGGTGGGACAGGGCCTCCCTACGAGCAGTACTTC

size: .
V: TRBV4-1
J: TRBJ2-7
D: .
CDR3: CASSQGGGFRGSYEQYF
DNA: TGCGCCAGCAGCCAAGGGGGTGGGTTCCGGGGGTCCTACGAGCAGTACTTC

size: .
V: TRBV21-1
J: TRBJ1-3
D: .
CDR3: CASSPLTGSSGNTIYF
DNA: TGTGCCAGCAGCCCCCTGACAGGAAGCTCTGGAAACACCATATATTTT

size: .
V: TRBV21-1
J: TRBJ2-5
D: .
CDR3: CASSHLGGRGETQYF
DNA: TGTGCCAGCAGCCACTTGGGGGGGCGCGGGGAGACCCAGTACTTC

size: .
V: TRBV27
J: TRBJ1-4
D: .
CDR3: CASSLGAVPWEKLFF
DNA: TGTGCCAGCAGTCTGGGGGCTGTTCCCTGGGAAAAACTGTTTTTT

size: .
V: TRBV4-1
J: TRBJ2-2
D: .
CDR3: CASSQEPGPGELFF
DNA: TGCGCCAGCAGCCAAGAGCCAGGGCCTGGGGAGCTGTTTTTT

size: .
V: TRBV7-7
J: TRBJ2-7
D: .
CDR3: CASSLVRGYEQYF
DNA: TGTGCCAGCAGCTTAGTCAGGGGCTACGAGCAGTACTTC

size: few
V: TRBV7-9
J: TRBJ1-5
D: .
CDR3: CASSLGVASSSNQPQHF
DNA: TGTGCCAGCAGCTTAGGCGTTGCAAGTTCTAGCAATCAGCCCCAGCATTTT

size: .
V: TRBV7-2
J: TRBJ1-1
D: .
CDR3: CASSLDRRNTEAFF
DNA: TGTGCCAGCAGCTTAGACAGGAGAAACACTGAAGCTTTCTTT

size: .
V: TRBV6-5
J: TRBJ1-1
D: .
CDR3: CASSPQGGRAEAFF
DNA: TGTGCCAGCAGCCCCCAAGGGGGTAGAGCTGAAGCTTTCTTT

size: .
V: TRBV6-5
J: TRBJ1-2
D: TRBD1
CDR3: CAVDPGQGLKGF
DNA: TGTGCCGTCGATCCGGGACAGGGCCTCAAAGGCTTC

size: .
V: TRBV18
J: TRBJ1-1
D: .
CDR3: CASSRGNTEAFF
DNA: TGTGCCAGCTCCCGCGGGAACACTGAAGCTTTCTTT

size: .
V: TRBV6-5
J: TRBJ1-4
D: TRBD1
CDR3: CASSYGTGEEKLFF
DNA: TGTGCCAGCAGTTACGGGACAGGGGAGGAAAAACTGTTTTTT

size: .
V: TRBV27
J: TRBJ2-5
D: .
CDR3: CATSRSGAPDMSAQYF
DNA: TGTGCCACCAGTCGCTCGGGAGCACCCGACATGTCGGCCCAGTACTTC

size: .
V: TRBV9
J: TRBJ2-1
D: TRBD1
CDR3: CASSVSVGTGSTEQFF
DNA: TGTGCCAGCAGCGTAAGCGTGGGGACAGGTTCCACTGAGCAGTTCTTC

size: .
V: TRBV4-1
J: TRBJ1-5
D: TRBD1
CDR3: CASSTDRSNQPQHF
DNA: TGCGCCAGCAGCACGGACAGGAGCAATCAGCCCCAGCATTTT

size: .
V: TRBV5-4
J: TRBJ1-1
D: .
CDR3: CASSFERKIEAFF
DNA: TGTGCCAGCAGCTTTGAGAGGAAAATTGAAGCTTTCTTT

size: .
V: TRBV7-2
J: TRBJ2-1
D: .
CDR3: CASSSVVENEQFF
DNA: TGTGCCAGCAGCTCTGTCGTCGAGAATGAGCAGTTCTTC

size: .
V: TRBV19
J: TRBJ2-7
D: .
CDR3: CASSIAGTNYEQYF
DNA: TGTGCCAGTAGTATCGCCGGGACAAACTACGAGCAGTACTTC

size: few
V: TRBV30
J: TRBJ2-2
D: .
CDR3: CAWTHRVTGELFF
DNA: TGTGCCTGGACGCACAGGGTCACCGGGGAGCTGTTTTTT

size: .
V: TRBV12-3/TRBV12-4
J: TRBJ1-1
D: .
CDR3: CASIGVTEAFF
DNA: TGTGCCAGCATCGGGGTCACTGAAGCTTTCTTT

size: .
V: TRBV27
J: TRBJ1-2
D: .
CDR3: CASTRSAGQRGYTF
DNA: TGTGCCAGCACCCGGTCGGCAGGGCAGAGGGGCTACACCTTC

size: .
V: TRBV7-2
J: TRBJ1-4
D: TRBD1
CDR3: CASSQRQGAEKLFF
DNA: TGTGCCAGCAGCCAGCGACAGGGTGCGGAAAAACTGTTTTTT

size: .
V: TRBV28
J: TRBJ2-1
D: TRBD1
CDR3: CASSFFSGRGRGFAINEQFF
DNA: TGTGCCAGCAGTTTCTTCTCGGGCAGGGGGCGCGGTTTTGCTATCAATGAGCAGTTCTTC

size: once
V: TRBV5-1
J: TRBJ2-7
D: TRBD1
CDR3: CASSLEQGVSYEQYF
DNA: TGCGCCAGCAGCTTGGAACAGGGGGTGTCCTACGAGCAGTACTTC

size: .
V: TRBV9
J: TRBJ1-3
D: .
CDR3: CASSPAGLGNTIYF
DNA: TGTGCCAGCAGCCCGGCTGGGCTTGGAAACACCATATATTTT

size: .
V: TRBV7-9
J: TRBJ2-7
D: TRBD1
CDR3: CASSLEGGQGPYEQYF
DNA: TGTGCCAGCAGCTTAGAGGGTGGACAGGGACCCTACGAGCAGTACTTC

size: once
V: TRBV28
J: TRBJ2-7
D: .
CDR3: CASIPSGASSYEQYF
DNA: TGTGCCAGCATACCGTCAGGGGCGTCGTCCTACGAGCAGTACTTC

size: .
V: TRBV5-4
J: TRBJ2-2
D: TRBD2
CDR3: CASTVAGGSTGELFF
DNA: TGTGCCAGCACCGTAGCGGGGGGGAGCACCGGGGAGCTGTTTTTT

size: .
V: TRBV11-3
J: TRBJ1-1
D: TRBD1
CDR3: CASSPGGAGNTEAFF
DNA: TGTGCCAGCAGCCCAGGGGGCGCGGGTAACACTGAAGCTTTCTTT

size: .
V: TRBV9
J: TRBJ2-1
D: .
CDR3: CASSVAESGSYNEQFF
DNA: TGTGCCAGCAGCGTAGCTGAGAGCGGCTCCTACAATGAGCAGTTCTTC

size: few
V: TRBV13
J: TRBJ1-1
D: .
CDR3: CASSLLQGLQAFF
DNA: TGTGCCAGCAGCTTATTACAGGGCCTTCAAGCTTTCTTT

size: .
V: TRBV30
J: TRBJ1-2
D: .
CDR3: CAWSVSSTDGYTF
DNA: TGTGCCTGGAGTGTTAGTAGTACGGATGGCTACACCTTC

size: .
V: TRBV19
J: TRBJ1-1
D: .
CDR3: CASKHTDFTEAFF
DNA: TGTGCCAGTAAACATACAGATTTCACTGAAGCTTTCTTT

size: .
V: TRBV7-8
J: TRBJ2-1
D: .
CDR3: CASSPTRGINEQFF
DNA: TGTGCCAGCAGTCCGACCAGGGGAATCAATGAGCAGTTCTTC

size: .
V: TRBV6-2/TRBV6-3
J: TRBJ1-1
D: TRBD1
CDR3: CASSIGQGLEAFF
DNA: TGTGCCAGCAGCATAGGACAGGGACTTGAAGCTTTCTTT

size: .
V: TRBV12-3/TRBV12-4
J: TRBJ2-2
D: .
CDR3: CASSFPAGELFF
DNA: TGTGCCAGCAGTTTCCCTGCCGGGGAGCTGTTTTTT

size: once
V: TRBV5-1
J: TRBJ1-1
D: .
CDR3: CASSLPGPNTEAFF
DNA: TGCGCCAGCAGCTTACCAGGGCCGAACACTGAAGCTTTCTTT

size: .
V: TRBV29-1
J: TRBJ2-5
D: TRBD1
CDR3: CSVGTGVETQYF
DNA: TGCAGCGTTGGGACAGGGGTAGAGACCCAGTACTTC

size: .
V: TRBV5-1
J: TRBJ1-1
D: TRBD1
CDR3: CASSRTGDGGTEAFF
DNA: TGCGCCAGCAGCCGGACAGGGGATGGGGGCACTGAAGCTTTCTTT

size: once
V: TRBV23-1
J: TRBJ1-4
D: .
CDR3: CASSPSRENEKLFF
DNA: TGCGCCAGCAGTCCCTCGCGTGAGAATGAAAAACTGTTTTTT